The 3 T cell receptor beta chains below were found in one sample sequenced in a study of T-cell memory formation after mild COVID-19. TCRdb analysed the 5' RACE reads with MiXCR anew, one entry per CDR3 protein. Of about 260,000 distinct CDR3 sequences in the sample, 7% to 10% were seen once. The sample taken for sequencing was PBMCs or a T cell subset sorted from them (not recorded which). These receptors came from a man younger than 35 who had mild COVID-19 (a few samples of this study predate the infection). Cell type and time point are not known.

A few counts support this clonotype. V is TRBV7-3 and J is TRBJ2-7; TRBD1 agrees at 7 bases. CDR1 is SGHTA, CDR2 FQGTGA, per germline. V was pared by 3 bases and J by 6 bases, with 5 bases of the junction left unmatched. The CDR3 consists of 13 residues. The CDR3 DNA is TGTGCCAGCAGCTTCGACAGGGAAGGCGAGCAGTACGTC. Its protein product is CASSFDREGEQYV.

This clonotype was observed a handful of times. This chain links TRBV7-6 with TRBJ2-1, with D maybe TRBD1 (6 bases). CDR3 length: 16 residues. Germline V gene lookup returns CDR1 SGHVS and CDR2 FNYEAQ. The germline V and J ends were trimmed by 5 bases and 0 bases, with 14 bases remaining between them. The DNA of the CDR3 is TGTGCCAGCAGCGCGGAAGACAGGAGCTCCTACAATGAGCAGTTCTTC. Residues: CASSAEDRSSYNEQFF.

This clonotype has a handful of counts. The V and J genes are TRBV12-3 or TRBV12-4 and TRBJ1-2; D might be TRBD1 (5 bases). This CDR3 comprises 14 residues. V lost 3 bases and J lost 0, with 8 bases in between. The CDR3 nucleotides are TGTGCCAGCAGTTTCGGGGGGGCTAACTATGGCTACACCTTC. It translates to CASSFGGANYGYTF.